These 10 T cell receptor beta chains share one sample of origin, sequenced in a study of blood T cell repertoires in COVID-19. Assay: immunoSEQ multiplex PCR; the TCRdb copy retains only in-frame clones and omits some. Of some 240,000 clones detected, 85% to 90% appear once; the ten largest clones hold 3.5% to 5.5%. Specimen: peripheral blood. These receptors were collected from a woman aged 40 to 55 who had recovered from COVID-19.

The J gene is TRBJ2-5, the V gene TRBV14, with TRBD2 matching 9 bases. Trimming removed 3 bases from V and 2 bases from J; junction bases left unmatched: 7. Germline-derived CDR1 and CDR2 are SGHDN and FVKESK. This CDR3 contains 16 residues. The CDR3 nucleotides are TGTGCCAGCAGCCACCTGGGACTAGCAGAACAAGAGACCCAGTACTTC. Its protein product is CASSHLGLAEQETQYF.

The chain's CDR3 is CASSDLTGPYGYTF. CDR3 bases: TGTGCCAGCAGTGACCTCACAGGCCCCTATGGCTACACCTTC. The chain uses TRBV6-1 and TRBJ1-2; tentative D call: TRBD1 (5 bases). This CDR3 spans 14 amino acids. Germline CDR1 reads MNHNS; CDR2 reads SASEGT. V lost 3 bases and J lost 4, with 12 bases in between.

This chain's CDR3 is CAISESMTSGVNEQFF. The CDR3 nucleotides are TGTGCCATCAGTGAGTCGATGACTAGCGGGGTCAATGAGCAGTTCTTC. The chain carries TRBV10-3 and TRBJ2-1; 11 nucleotides align to TRBD2. The CDR3 runs to 16 residues. J lost 6 bases, V lost 0 bases, and 4 bases had no gene match. Per germline, CDR1 ENHRY and CDR2 SYGVKD.

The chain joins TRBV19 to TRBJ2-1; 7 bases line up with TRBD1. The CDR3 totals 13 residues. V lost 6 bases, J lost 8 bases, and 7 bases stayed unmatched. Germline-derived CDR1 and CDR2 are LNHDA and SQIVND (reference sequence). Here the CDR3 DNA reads TGTGCCAGTAGAAGGACAGGAATCGATGAGCAGTTCTTC. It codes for CASRRTGIDEQFF.

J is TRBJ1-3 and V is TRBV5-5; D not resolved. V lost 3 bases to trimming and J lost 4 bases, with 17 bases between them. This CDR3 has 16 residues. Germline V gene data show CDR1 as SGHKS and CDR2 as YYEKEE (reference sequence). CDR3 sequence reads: CASSWGSGRTGNTIYF. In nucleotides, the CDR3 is TGTGCCAGCAGCTGGGGTAGCGGCCGAACCGGAAACACCATATATTTT.

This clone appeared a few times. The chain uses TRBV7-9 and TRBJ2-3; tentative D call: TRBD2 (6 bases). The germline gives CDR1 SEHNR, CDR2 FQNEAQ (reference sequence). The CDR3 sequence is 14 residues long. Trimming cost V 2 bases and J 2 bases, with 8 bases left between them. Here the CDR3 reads CASSLWGDTDTQYF. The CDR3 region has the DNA TGTGCCAGCAGCTTATGGGGGGACACAGATACGCAGTATTTT.

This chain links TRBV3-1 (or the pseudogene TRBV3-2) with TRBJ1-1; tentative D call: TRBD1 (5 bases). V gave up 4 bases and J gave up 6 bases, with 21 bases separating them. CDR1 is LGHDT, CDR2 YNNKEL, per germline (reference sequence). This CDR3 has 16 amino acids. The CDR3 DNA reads TGTGCCAGCAGCCCGGACGCGGCCAGGGTGGGCCCTGAAGCTTTCTTT. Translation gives CASSPDAARVGPEAFF.

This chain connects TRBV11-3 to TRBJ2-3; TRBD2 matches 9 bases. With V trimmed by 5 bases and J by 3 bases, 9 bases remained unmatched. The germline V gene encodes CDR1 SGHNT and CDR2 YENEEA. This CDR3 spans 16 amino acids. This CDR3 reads CASSVRLAGVTDTQYF. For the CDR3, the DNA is TGTGCCAGCAGCGTACGTTTAGCGGGAGTTACAGATACGCAGTATTTT.

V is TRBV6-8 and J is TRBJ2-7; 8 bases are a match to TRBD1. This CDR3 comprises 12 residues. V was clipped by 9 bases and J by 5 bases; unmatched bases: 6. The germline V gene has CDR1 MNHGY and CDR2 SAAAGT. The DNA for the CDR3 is TGTGCCAGACGGGACAGGTGGGACGAGCAGTACGTC. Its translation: CARRDRWDEQYV.

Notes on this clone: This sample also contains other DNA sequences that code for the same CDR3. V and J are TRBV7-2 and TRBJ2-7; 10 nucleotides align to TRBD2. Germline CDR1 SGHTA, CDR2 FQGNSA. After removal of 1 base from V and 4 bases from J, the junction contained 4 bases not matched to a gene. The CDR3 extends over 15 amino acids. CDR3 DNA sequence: TGTGCCAGCAGCTTAGGACTAGCGGGTGGATACGAGCAGTACGTC. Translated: CASSLGLAGGYEQYV.